Each of the 17 T cell receptor beta chains below was sequenced from the same sample in a study of blood T cell repertoires in COVID-19. TCRdb's copy holds only in-frame clones and misses some; the assay was immunoSEQ multiplex PCR. The data contain 180,000 or so clones, around 80% of them seen just once; the ten biggest clones take up 3.6%. The sequencing sample was made of PBMCs or T cells enriched from blood (not recorded which). These receptors all stem from a woman aged 50 to 65 in a cohort exposed to, infected with or recovered from COVID-19 (not recorded which).

This chain connects TRBV30 to TRBJ1-2; 7 positions match TRBD1. With 5 bases clipped from V and 1 base from J, the junction kept 19 bases outside the gene matches. Germline V lookup: CDR1 GTSNPN, CDR2 SVGIG (reference sequence). This CDR3 contains 18 residues. The CDR3 nucleotides read TGTGCCTGGCCCCCCCACCGGAGGGGGCGCCCCTTTAACTATGGCTACACCTTC. It specifies CAWPPHRRGRPFNYGYTF.

The V gene is TRBV18, the J gene TRBJ2-7; the D is unclear. Germline loops: CDR1 KGHSH, CDR2 LQKENI. V lost 4 bases and J lost 3, with 7 bases in between. There are 12 residues in the CDR3. The CDR3 DNA follows: TGTGCCAGCTCACGTGCGAACTACGAGCAGTACTTC. Its translation: CASSRANYEQYF.

The V call is TRBV5-1, the J call TRBJ2-1; TRBD1 might be the D (5 bases). Trimming removed 4 bases from V and 0 bases from J, with 8 bases in between. CDR1 and CDR2 (germline): SGHRS, YFSETQ. This CDR3 spans 14 amino acids. CDR3 coding DNA: TGCGCCAGCAGCAACGACAGCTCCTACAATGAGCAGTTCTTC. This encodes CASSNDSSYNEQFF.

This clone was detected only a few times. The genes are TRBV9 and TRBJ2-3; 8 bases line up with TRBD1. Germline lookup yields CDR1 SGDLS and CDR2 YYNGEE. The CDR3 runs 16 residues. V gave up 2 bases and J gave up 3 bases; unmatched junction bases: 8. CDR3 sequence (DNA): TGTGCCAGCAGCGTTGCAGGACAGGGACAGACAGATACGCAGTATTTT. Translated, it gives CASSVAGQGQTDTQYF.

The J gene is TRBJ2-3, the V gene TRBV24-1; D perhaps matches TRBD2 (5 bases). The ends were cut back, 2 bases at V and 5 bases at J, with 10 bases in the middle. The CDR3 loop spans 14 amino acids. In germline, CDR1 is KGHDR, CDR2 SFDVKD. The CDR3 region is CATSDSFRGDTQYF. The CDR3 DNA reads as TGTGCCACCAGTGATTCATTCCGGGGAGATACGCAGTATTTT.

The chain uses TRBV5-6 and TRBJ1-1; D possibly corresponds to TRBD1 (5 bases). V gave up 1 base and J gave up 7 bases, with 17 bases separating them. The germline CDR1 and CDR2 sequences are SGHDT and YYEEEE. The CDR3 runs to 15 residues. The CDR3 spells CASSLNSRRDYEAFF. CDR3 DNA sequence: TGTGCCAGCAGCTTGAATTCTCGCAGGGACTATGAAGCTTTCTTT.

This rearrangement joins TRBV19 to TRBJ1-4; no clear D gene. Trimming cost V 6 bases and J 8 bases, with 7 bases left between them. Germline V lookup: CDR1 LNHDA, CDR2 SQIVND (reference sequence). The CDR3 sequence is 11 residues long. As DNA, the CDR3 is TGTGCCAGTAGCCTACAGGAAAAACTGTTTTTT. Translating it yields CASSLQEKLFF.

V and J are TRBV28 and TRBJ2-5, with 7 nucleotides matching TRBD2. Per the germline V gene, CDR1 is MDHEN and CDR2 is SYDVKM. The CDR3 sequence is 18 residues long. J lost 2 bases, V lost 3 bases, and 15 bases had no gene match. CDR3 residues: CASSFMGGRAVKQETQYF. CDR3 bases: TGTGCCAGCAGTTTCATGGGTGGGAGGGCCGTGAAACAAGAGACCCAGTACTTC.

This chain connects TRBV6-2 or TRBV6-3 to TRBJ2-7; 9 bases map to TRBD1. The germline gives CDR1 MNHEY, CDR2 SVGEGT. This CDR3 contains 12 residues. V shed 6 bases and J 6 bases; nucleotides not matched to a gene: 3. As DNA, the CDR3 is TGTGCCAGCAGCCGGACAGGGGTCGAGCAGTACTTC. Translated: CASSRTGVEQYF.

The chain uses TRBV19 and TRBJ1-5, with D unclear. The germline V gene encodes CDR1 LNHDA and CDR2 SQIVND (reference sequence). The CDR3 length is 13 residues. The V end lost 9 bases, the J end lost 4 bases, and 13 bases lay between the germline ends. This CDR3 is CASSRLGNQPQHF. The CDR3 nucleotides are TGTGCCAGCAGCAGGCTTGGGAATCAGCCCCAGCATTTT.

This chain connects TRBV24-1 to TRBJ2-1; 7 bases map to TRBD1. CDR1 is KGHDR, CDR2 SFDVKD, per germline. The CDR3 loop spans 15 amino acids. V was clipped by 3 bases and J by 8 bases; unmatched bases: 9. In DNA form, the CDR3 reads TGTGCCACCAGTGATCCGGGACAGCATGATGATGAGCAGTTCTTC. Protein product: CATSDPGQHDDEQFF.

The rearrangement uses TRBV29-1 and TRBJ1-3; TRBD1 aligns across 9 bases. The CDR3 runs 13 residues. Germline CDR1 SQVTM, CDR2 ANQGSEA. V lost 4 bases to trimming and J lost 2 bases; unmatched junction nucleotides: 0. CDR3 DNA: TGCAGCGTTGGGACAGGGGCTGGAAACACCATATATTTT. It yields the protein CSVGTGAGNTIYF.

This clone has only a few counts. V is TRBV7-3 and J is TRBJ1-6, with 7 bases that match TRBD1. Germline CDR1 and CDR2: SGHTA and FQGTGA. Trimming cost V 4 bases and J 8 bases; bases outside gene matches: 5. The CDR3 loop spans 14 amino acids. The chain's CDR3 is CASSWPRGDSPLHF. CDR3 sequence (DNA): TGTGCCAGCAGCTGGCCCAGGGGGGATTCACCCCTCCACTTT.

The chain joins TRBV7-2 to TRBJ1-1; 7 bases are shared with TRBD1. The CDR3 runs to 14 residues. The V gene end was trimmed by 3 bases and the J gene end by 6 bases; junction bases not matched to a gene: 7. From germline, CDR1 is SGHTA and CDR2 FQGNSA. CDR3 amino acids: CASSLTGRTAEAFF. Written as DNA, the CDR3 is TGTGCCAGCAGCTTGACAGGGCGAACGGCTGAAGCTTTCTTT.

CDR3 region: CAWALQGDYGYTF. CDR3 nucleotide sequence: TGTGCCTGGGCCCTACAGGGCGACTATGGCTACACCTTC. The chain uses TRBV30 and TRBJ1-2; TRBD1 is a possible D gene (6 bases). V was shortened by 5 bases and J by 3 bases, with 13 bases between the two germline ends. This CDR3 contains 13 residues. The germline V gene encodes CDR1 GTSNPN and CDR2 SVGIG (reference sequence).

The chain joins TRBV27 to TRBJ1-5; no clear D. Per germline, CDR1 MNHEY and CDR2 SMNVEV (reference sequence). The CDR3 has 16 residues. Trimming pared 0 bases from V and 0 bases from J, leaving 9 bases between. CDR3 in amino acids: CASSLSSGSSNQPQHF. For the CDR3, the DNA is TGTGCCAGCAGTTTATCCAGCGGCAGTAGCAATCAGCCCCAGCATTTT.

This chain uses TRBV7-3 with TRBJ2-7, with D maybe TRBD1 (6 bases). Germline lookup yields CDR1 SGHTA and CDR2 FQGTGA. Trimming left V 2 bases short and J 2 bases short, with 13 bases between. The CDR3 spans 15 residues. The DNA of the CDR3 is TGTGCCAGCAGCTTAGGGGTGGGGGCGGCCTACGAGCAGTACTTC. Its protein is CASSLGVGAAYEQYF.